The text below deals with one T cell receptor beta chain. This record comes from a study of control samples from healthy donors and cancer patients. The CDR3 length is 16 residues. Germline lookup yields CDR1 SGHRS and CDR2 YFSETQ. With 5 bases removed from V and 3 bases from J, the gap between germline ends came to 20 bases. Some clones are missing from TCRdb's copy, which holds only in-frame ones; the method was immunoSEQ multiplex PCR. Counted here are approximately 140,000 clones, 75% to 90% occurring once; the ten biggest clones make up 8% to 9.5%. Source material: blood. The chain employs TRBV5-1 and TRBJ1-1, with D perhaps TRBD1 (6 bases). This clonotype originated in a woman in her twenties or thirties in good health. The CDR3 nucleotides are TGCGCCAGCAGAGCCGGGGGCAGGTCGACTTACACTGAAGCTTTCTTT. This translates into CASRAGGRSTYTEAFF.